The sequence of this T cell receptor beta chain was determined in a study of cytomegalovirus exposure and HLA in healthy donors. Notes on the study in general: In vitro experiments confirmed that three CMV-associated chains were specific for CMV antigens.

This CDR3 is 15 amino acids long. Per the germline V gene, CDR1 is SGDLS and CDR2 is YYNGEE. V lost 4 bases and J lost 4; bases outside the gene matches: 7. Turning to this clone: Its specificity is not known.

Primers: 60 Vbeta forward and 13 Jbeta reverse. Method: immunoSEQ multiplex PCR; TCRdb's copy keeps in-frame clones and lacks some. The listing records over 40,000 clones. The chain uses TRBV9 and TRBJ2-2; 7 positions agree with TRBD1. Sequenced: PBMCs. The origin of this receptor is a woman between 35 and 50 years old in good health and CMV-seronegative. CDR3 nucleotide sequence: TGTGCCAGCAGCAAACAGGGGCCGGGCACCGGGGAGCTGTTTTTT. As protein: CASSKQGPGTGELFF.